The 25 T cell receptor beta chains reported below all come from one sample, sequenced in a study of cytomegalovirus exposure and HLA in healthy donors. The PCR used 60 Vbeta and 13 Jbeta primers. Method: immunoSEQ multiplex PCR; TCRdb's copy keeps in-frame clones and lacks some. The data show 150,000 or so clones, with 70% to 90% seen just once and roughly 5.3% held by the top ten. The sequenced sample was PBMCs. Receptors were obtained from a middle-aged woman in good health and CMV-seropositive.

The chain recombines TRBV14 with TRBJ2-1, with a possible D match to TRBD1 (6 bases). Germline CDR1 reads SGHDN; CDR2 reads FVKESK. This CDR3 region has 12 residues. The V end was cut by 0 bases, the J end by 12 bases, with 9 bases between. The CDR3 nucleotides read TGTGCCAGCAGCCAAGATATAGGGGGGCAGTTCTTC. This gives the protein CASSQDIGGQFF.

This chain joins TRBV11-3 and TRBJ2-6, with 7 nucleotides matching TRBD1. This CDR3 spans 15 amino acids. Germline values: CDR1 SGHNT, CDR2 YENEEA. The junction had 4 bases not matched to a gene; V was cut back by 6 bases and J by 2 bases. This chain's CDR3 is CASRDRAAGANVLTF. CDR3 in DNA: TGTGCCAGCAGAGACAGGGCGGCTGGGGCCAACGTCCTGACTTTC.

The chain recombines TRBV6-1 with TRBJ2-3; the D gene is possibly TRBD2 (5 bases). CDR1 is MNHNS and CDR2 is SASEGT in the germline V gene. The V end was cut by 3 bases, the J end by 3 bases, with 13 bases between. The CDR3 is 15 residues long. The CDR3 spells CASSERASLTDTQYF. For the CDR3, the DNA is TGTGCCAGCAGTGAGAGGGCCTCCCTTACAGATACGCAGTATTTT.

The chain is built from TRBV2 and TRBJ2-3; D may be TRBD1 (6 bases). V was clipped by 5 bases and J by 4 bases, with 13 bases between them. The CDR3 is 14 residues long. Per germline, CDR1 SNHLY and CDR2 FYNNEI. CDR3 coding DNA: TGTGCCAGCAGTCGGGACACCCCTCCAGATACGCAGTATTTT. Translating gives CASSRDTPPDTQYF. Complete variable domain (other parts from reference TRBV2 and TRBJ2-3): EPEVTQTPSHQVTQMGQEVILRCVPISNHLYFYWYRQILGQKVEFLVSFYNNEISEKSEIFDDQFSVERPDGSNFTLKIRSTKLEDSAMYFCASSRDTPPDTQYFGPGTRLTVL.

The chain is built from TRBV15 and TRBJ2-2; possible D gene TRBD2, 6 bases. This CDR3 is built from 17 residues. V was clipped by 2 bases and J by 1 base, with 14 bases between them. Germline CDR1 reads LNHNV; CDR2 reads YYDKDF (reference sequence). The CDR3 DNA is TGTGCCACCAGCAGATCAACGGGACTGTTGAACACCGGGGAGCTGTTTTTT. Translating gives CATSRSTGLLNTGELFF.

This clone was seen a few times. This CDR3 reads CASSTGGNQPQHF. CDR3 DNA sequence: TGTGCCAGCAGCACAGGAGGCAATCAGCCCCAGCATTTT. This chain joins TRBV7-6 and TRBJ1-5; maybe TRBD1 (5 bases). The germline CDR1 and CDR2 sequences are SGHVS and FNYEAQ. V was trimmed by 5 bases and J by 2 bases, leaving 7 bases between them. This CDR3 contains 13 residues.

The chain carries TRBV5-1 and TRBJ2-7; TRBD2 aligns across 13 bases. J was trimmed by 1 base and V by 5 bases; bases with no gene match: 3. This CDR3 has 15 residues. Germline values: CDR1 SGHRS, CDR2 YFSETQ. In DNA, the CDR3 is TGCGCCAGCAGTAGACTAGCGGGAGGATCCTACGAGCAGTACTTC. Residues: CASSRLAGGSYEQYF.

The chain uses TRBV11-3 and TRBJ2-7; 8 nucleotides align to TRBD2. The CDR3 covers 15 residues. CDR1 SGHNT and CDR2 YENEEA come from the germline V gene. V dropped 6 bases and J dropped 4; count of bases not matched to a gene: 11. The CDR3 DNA reads TGTGCCAGCAGATGGAGAGCGGGAGAGGTATACGAGCAGTACTTC. Its translation: CASRWRAGEVYEQYF.

The chain joins TRBV9 to TRBJ2-5, with D uncertain. The germline V gene has CDR1 SGDLS and CDR2 YYNGEE. V was trimmed by 0 bases and J by 0 bases, leaving 9 bases between them. The CDR3 extends over 15 amino acids. The CDR3: CASSVGQTYQETQYF. The CDR3 bases are TGTGCCAGCAGCGTAGGGCAGACTTACCAAGAGACCCAGTACTTC.

This chain joins TRBV5-8 and TRBJ2-1, with D maybe TRBD2 (5 bases). The V gene lost 6 bases and the J gene lost 4 bases, with 14 bases spanning the gap. Germline CDR1 SGHTS, CDR2 YDEGEE. The CDR3 covers 14 residues. The CDR3 DNA is TGTGCCAGCACCCTGAATTGGAGGTACAATGAGCAGTTCTTC. It translates to CASTLNWRYNEQFF.

The V call is TRBV5-4, the J call TRBJ2-2; 7 bases line up with TRBD1. CDR1 and CDR2 (germline): SGHNT, YYREEE (reference sequence). The CDR3 length is 16 residues. V lost 3 bases, J lost 7 bases, and 12 bases stayed unmatched. The CDR3 protein is CASSSSGRGGSGELFF. For the CDR3, the DNA is TGTGCCAGCAGCTCGAGTGGTCGAGGGGGCAGCGGGGAGCTGTTTTTT.

The chain recombines TRBV30 with TRBJ2-1, with TRBD2 matching 14 bases. V lost 3 bases, J lost 9 bases, and 4 bases stayed unmatched. Germline V CDR1 and CDR2: GTSNPN, SVGIG (reference sequence). There are 14 residues in the CDR3. The CDR3 reads CAWRPGLAGVEQFF. The CDR3 DNA sequence: TGTGCCTGGAGACCGGGACTAGCGGGAGTTGAGCAGTTCTTC.

The CDR3 DNA follows: TGTGCCAGCAGCGCCGGGGGAAGAACTAATGAAAAACTGTTTTTT. Translated: CASSAGGRTNEKLFF. V usage is TRBV7-9 and J usage is TRBJ1-4; TRBD1 is a possible D gene (5 bases). The CDR3 length is 15 residues. The V gene's germline CDR1 is SEHNR and CDR2 FQNEAQ (reference sequence). Trimming cost V 5 bases and J 1 base, with 11 bases left between them. The full variable domain, completed using reference TRBV7-9 and TRBJ1-4, is DTGVSQNPRHKITKRGQNVTFRCDPISEHNRLYWYRQTLGQGPEFLTYFQNEAQLEKSRLLSDRFSAERPKGSFSTLEIQRTEQGDSAMYLCASSAGGRTNEKLFFGSGTQLSVL.

This clone was seen only a few times. This chain connects TRBV15 to TRBJ2-5, with D perhaps TRBD1 (6 bases). CDR3 size: 14 residues. The V and J ends lost 5 bases and 5 bases respectively, with 15 bases between them. Germline CDR1 LNHNV, CDR2 YYDKDF (reference sequence). This chain's CDR3 is CATSFEQGWETQYF. The CDR3 nucleotides read TGTGCCACCAGCTTTGAACAGGGATGGGAGACCCAGTACTTC.

The CDR3 spells CSATSGTGGYEQYF. DNA of the CDR3: TGCAGCGCAACATCCGGGACAGGAGGTTACGAGCAGTACTTC. The chain uses TRBV29-1 and TRBJ2-7; 8 nucleotides line up with TRBD1. This CDR3 contains 14 residues. Germline CDR1 SQVTM, CDR2 ANQGSEA. The junction had 12 bases not matched to a gene; V was cut back by 7 bases and J by 4 bases.

The J gene is TRBJ1-2, the V gene TRBV14; the D gene is possibly TRBD1 (6 bases). This CDR3 region has 14 residues. Per the germline V gene, CDR1 is SGHDN and CDR2 is FVKESK. Between the trimmed V and J ends, which lost 3 bases and 1 base, there was a span of 9 bases. This CDR3 is CASSQWTVNYGYTF. The CDR3, as DNA: TGTGCCAGCAGCCAGTGGACAGTTAACTATGGCTACACCTTC.

This chain's CDR3 is CASSTSGRGTGELFF. CDR3 DNA: TGTGCCAGCAGTACTAGCGGGAGGGGCACCGGGGAGCTGTTTTTT. The V call is TRBV6-6, the J call TRBJ2-2; 13 nucleotides agree with TRBD2. After removal of 5 bases from V and 4 bases from J, the junction contained 1 base not matched to a gene. Germline assignment: CDR1 MNHNY and CDR2 SVGAGI (reference sequence). The CDR3 loop spans 15 amino acids.

The chain carries TRBV30 and TRBJ2-5; D may be TRBD2 (5 bases). The DNA end is more similar to TRBJ2-7, so the J call may be wrong. CDR1 is GTSNPN, CDR2 SVGIG, per germline (reference sequence). The CDR3 has 13 amino acids. The CDR3: CAWSVGGSGEQYF. CDR3 nucleotide sequence: TGTGCCTGGAGTGTAGGTGGGAGTGGCGAGCAGTACTTC.

The chain carries TRBV11-2 and TRBJ2-7; D not certain. Germline CDR1 is SGHAT and CDR2 is FQNNGV. The CDR3 extends over 13 amino acids. V was pared by 2 bases and J by 4 bases, with 9 bases between. CDR3 coding DNA: TGTGCCAGCAGCTTATCCCTGCAGTACGAGCAGTACTTC. The encoded protein is CASSLSLQYEQYF. The variable domain in full, completed from reference TRBV11-2 and TRBJ2-7, reads EAGVAQSPRYKIIEKRQSVAFWCNPISGHATLYWYQQILGQGPKLLIQFQNNGVVDDSQLPKDRFSAERLKGVDSTLKIQPAKLEDSAVYLCASSLSLQYEQYFGPGTRLTVT.

The CDR3, as DNA: TGCGCCAGCAGTGAGGGGGTGGGCGGGGCCTCCGGAGCCCAGTACTTC. It is translated as CASSEGVGGASGAQYF. V and J are TRBV10-1 and TRBJ2-5; possibly TRBD2 for D (6 bases). This CDR3 is built from 16 residues. Germline lookup yields CDR1 WNHNN and CDR2 SYGVQD (reference sequence). V lost 2 bases, J lost 9 bases, and 22 bases lay in between.

The chain uses TRBV6-1 and TRBJ2-3; D call uncertain. The CDR3 contains 12 residues. The ends were cut back, 6 bases at V and 0 bases at J, with 4 bases in the middle. Germline CDR1 MNHNS, CDR2 SASEGT. CDR3 in amino acids: CASRHSTDTQYF. The CDR3 nucleotides read TGTGCCAGCAGACATAGCACAGATACGCAGTATTTT.

This chain joins TRBV2 and TRBJ2-2; a weak D match, TRBD2 (5 bases). CDR3 length equals 15 residues. CDR1 is SNHLY and CDR2 is FYNNEI in the germline V gene. Trimming stripped 7 bases from V and 1 base from J, with 13 bases between. The CDR3 spells CASNKRVWNTGELFF. CDR3 coding DNA: TGTGCCAGCAACAAGAGGGTTTGGAACACCGGGGAGCTGTTTTTT. Looking up the rest from reference TRBV2 and TRBJ2-2 gives the full variable domain: EPEVTQTPSHQVTQMGQEVILRCVPISNHLYFYWYRQILGQKVEFLVSFYNNEISEKSEIFDDQFSVERPDGSNFTLKIRSTKLEDSAMYFCASNKRVWNTGELFFGEGSRLTVL.

The chain uses TRBV7-2 and TRBJ1-5; perhaps TRBD1 as D (5 bases). CDR3 length: 14 residues. The ends were cut back, 3 bases at V and 7 bases at J, with 13 bases in the middle. In germline, CDR1 is SGHTA, CDR2 FQGNSA. The CDR3 is CASSFPGRLQPQHF. The DNA for the CDR3 is TGTGCCAGCAGCTTCCCAGGGAGGTTGCAGCCCCAGCATTTT.

CDR3 protein: CASSESTYSPLHF. The CDR3, as DNA: TGCGCCAGCAGTGAGTCAACTTATTCACCCCTCCACTTT. The V gene is TRBV10-1, the J gene TRBJ1-6; unclear D gene. V was trimmed by 0 bases and J by 8 bases, leaving 5 bases between them. CDR3 size: 13 residues. The germline V gene encodes CDR1 WNHNN and CDR2 SYGVQD (reference sequence).

J is TRBJ1-2 and V is TRBV30; 9 bases align to TRBD1. The J segment lost 4 bases and the V segment lost 0 bases, leaving 12 bases of the junction unmatched. Germline values: CDR1 GTSNPN, CDR2 SVGIG (reference sequence). The CDR3 runs to 17 residues. The CDR3 is CAWSVQGATTLRYGYTF. The CDR3 coding sequence is TGTGCCTGGAGTGTACAGGGGGCGACCACCCTTCGCTATGGCTACACCTTC. Full variable domain (outside the CDR3, taken from reference TRBV30 and TRBJ1-2): SQTIHQWPATLVQPVGSPLSLECTVEGTSNPNLYWYRQAAGRGLQLLFYSVGIGQISSEVPQNLSASRPQDRQFILSSKKLLLSDSGFYLCAWSVQGATTLRYGYTFGSGTRLTVV.